This T cell receptor (beta chain) was sequenced in a study of cytomegalovirus exposure and HLA in healthy donors. Study-level information: Unique TCR beta sequences numbering about 100 million came from about 180 million T cells in an earlier analysis.

Regarding the study as a whole: Later on, a genetic analysis was performed. It linked a missense variant in DCLRE1C with V- and J-gene trimming of TCR beta.

As regards this clone: Its antigen is as yet unknown.

The primer mix had 60 Vbeta and 13 Jbeta primers. The assay was immunoSEQ multiplex PCR, and TCRdb's table has in-frame clones only and misses some. This sample has fewer than 200,000 clones, with about three quarters found just once. Participants comprised healthy donors of bone marrow. The CDR3 totals 14 residues. V was shortened by 2 bases and J by 0 bases, with 9 bases between the two germline ends. CDR1 and CDR2 (germline): GTSNPN, SVGIG (reference sequence). This sequence was found in a woman aged 45-60 years in good health and CMV-seropositive. Sequences were obtained from PBMCs. The chain links TRBV30 to TRBJ2-3; D is unclear. The CDR3 nucleotides read TGTGCCTGGAGTCGCTCCACAAGCACAGATACGCAGTATTTT. Encoded protein: CAWSRSTSTDTQYF.